This T cell receptor beta chain was profiled in a study of T cell responses to AZD1222 COVID-19 vaccine. In regard to this clone: Its specificity is not known.

Study observations and caveats: Baseline seropositivity occurred in only six AZD1222 recipients.

Sequencing used immunoSEQ multiplex PCR; TCRdb keeps in-frame clones, though not all of them. The sample lists approximately 100,000 clones, 87% occurring once. The length of the CDR3 is 14 residues. Losses at the gene ends were 4 bases for V and 4 bases for J; bases not matched to a gene: 4. In germline, CDR1 is SGHNT, CDR2 YYREEE (reference sequence). The specimen comprised peripheral blood, sampled 28 days after the second AZD1222 dose. This clonotype was obtained from an adult who received the AZD1222 COVID-19 vaccine. The chain uses TRBV5-4 and TRBJ2-1; 8 bases fit TRBD2. Written as DNA, the CDR3 is TGTGCCAGCAGCATGGGACTAGATTACAATGAGCAGTTCTTC. Its protein is CASSMGLDYNEQFF.